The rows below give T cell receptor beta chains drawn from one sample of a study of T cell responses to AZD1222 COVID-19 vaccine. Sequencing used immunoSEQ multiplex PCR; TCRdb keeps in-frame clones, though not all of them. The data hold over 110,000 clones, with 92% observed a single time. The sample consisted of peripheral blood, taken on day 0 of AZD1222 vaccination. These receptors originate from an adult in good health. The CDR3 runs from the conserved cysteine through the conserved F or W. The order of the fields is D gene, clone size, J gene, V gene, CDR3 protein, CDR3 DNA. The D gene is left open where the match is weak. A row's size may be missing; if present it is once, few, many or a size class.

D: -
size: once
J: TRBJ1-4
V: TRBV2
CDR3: CASTMTAYDEKLFF
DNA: TGTGCCAGCACTATGACAGCTTACGATGAAAAACTGTTTTTT

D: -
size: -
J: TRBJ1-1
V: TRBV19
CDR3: CASSNINTEAFF
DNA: TGTGCCAGTAGTAATATTAACACTGAAGCTTTCTTT

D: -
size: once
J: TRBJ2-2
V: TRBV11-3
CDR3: CASSRRGVGATGELFF
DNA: TGTGCCAGCAGCCGCCGTGGGGTCGGGGCCACCGGGGAGCTGTTTTTT

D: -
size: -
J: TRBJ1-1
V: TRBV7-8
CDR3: CASSISLNTEAFF
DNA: TGTGCCAGCAGCATAAGTCTGAACACTGAAGCTTTCTTT

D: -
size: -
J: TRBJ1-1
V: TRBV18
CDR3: CASSPFDNREAFF
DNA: TGTGCCAGCTCACCATTTGACAATCGTGAAGCTTTCTTT

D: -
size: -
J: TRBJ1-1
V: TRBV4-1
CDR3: CASSQVDSENTEAFF
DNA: TGCGCCAGCAGCCAAGTTGACAGTGAGAACACTGAAGCTTTCTTT

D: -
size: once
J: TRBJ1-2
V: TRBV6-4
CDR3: CASSSGTNYGYTF
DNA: TGTGCCAGCAGTTCCGGGACAAACTATGGCTACACCTTC

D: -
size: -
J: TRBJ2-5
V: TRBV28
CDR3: CASSLLQETQYF
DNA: TGTGCCAGCAGTTTACTCCAAGAGACCCAGTACTTC

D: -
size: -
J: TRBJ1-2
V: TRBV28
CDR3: CASSPSCRCYGYTF
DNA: TGTGCCAGCAGCCCCTCTTGCAGGTGCTATGGCTACACCTTC

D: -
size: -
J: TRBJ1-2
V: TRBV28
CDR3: CASRRVWASPSGLYGYTF
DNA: TGTGCCAGCAGAAGGGTATGGGCTTCGCCGTCCGGCCTCTATGGCTACACCTTC

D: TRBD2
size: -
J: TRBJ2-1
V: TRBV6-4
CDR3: CASGTSRGNEQFF
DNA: TGTGCCAGCGGGACTAGCAGGGGGAATGAGCAGTTCTTC

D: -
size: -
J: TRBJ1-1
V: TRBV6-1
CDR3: CASSEWPPNTEAFF
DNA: TGTGCCAGCAGTGAATGGCCGCCGAACACTGAAGCTTTCTTT

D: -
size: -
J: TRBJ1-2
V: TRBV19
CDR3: CASTPDRRVTGYGYTF
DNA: TGTGCCAGTACCCCGGATCGACGGGTAACGGGCTATGGCTACACCTTC

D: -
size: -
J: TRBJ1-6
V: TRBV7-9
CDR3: CASSLPATNSPLHF
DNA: TGTGCCAGCAGCTTACCTGCAACTAATTCACCCCTCCACTTT

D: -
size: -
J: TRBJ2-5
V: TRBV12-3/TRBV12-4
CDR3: CASSQFGKETQYF
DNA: TGTGCCAGCAGCCAGTTTGGCAAAGAGACCCAGTACTTC

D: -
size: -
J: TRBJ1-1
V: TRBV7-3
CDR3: CASSLQGGWTEAFF
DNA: TGTGCCAGCAGCCTACAGGGCGGTTGGACTGAAGCTTTCTTT

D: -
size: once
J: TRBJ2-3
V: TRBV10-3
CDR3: CAISDLSDTQYF
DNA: TGTGCCATCAGTGATTTATCCGATACGCAGTATTTT

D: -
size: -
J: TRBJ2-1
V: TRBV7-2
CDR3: CASSFISPGQDEQFF
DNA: TGTGCCAGCAGCTTCATTTCCCCAGGGCAGGATGAGCAGTTCTTC

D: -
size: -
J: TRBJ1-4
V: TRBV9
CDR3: CASSGLGSSEKLFF
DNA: TGTGCCAGCAGCGGGTTGGGATCAAGTGAAAAACTGTTTTTT

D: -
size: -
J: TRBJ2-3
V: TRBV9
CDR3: CASSVAGGRNGDTQYF
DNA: TGTGCCAGCAGCGTAGCAGGAGGGAGAAATGGTGATACGCAGTATTTT

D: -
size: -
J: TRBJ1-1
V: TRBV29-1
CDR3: CSVGGGNTEAFF
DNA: TGCAGCGTTGGCGGGGGGAACACTGAAGCTTTCTTT

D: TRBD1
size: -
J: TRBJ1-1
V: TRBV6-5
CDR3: CASRQGVGNTEAFF
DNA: TGTGCCAGCAGACAGGGGGTAGGGAACACTGAAGCTTTCTTT

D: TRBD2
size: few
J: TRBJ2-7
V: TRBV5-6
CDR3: CASSRFLAESYEQYF
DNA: TGTGCCAGCAGCCGATTCCTAGCGGAGTCCTACGAGCAGTACTTC